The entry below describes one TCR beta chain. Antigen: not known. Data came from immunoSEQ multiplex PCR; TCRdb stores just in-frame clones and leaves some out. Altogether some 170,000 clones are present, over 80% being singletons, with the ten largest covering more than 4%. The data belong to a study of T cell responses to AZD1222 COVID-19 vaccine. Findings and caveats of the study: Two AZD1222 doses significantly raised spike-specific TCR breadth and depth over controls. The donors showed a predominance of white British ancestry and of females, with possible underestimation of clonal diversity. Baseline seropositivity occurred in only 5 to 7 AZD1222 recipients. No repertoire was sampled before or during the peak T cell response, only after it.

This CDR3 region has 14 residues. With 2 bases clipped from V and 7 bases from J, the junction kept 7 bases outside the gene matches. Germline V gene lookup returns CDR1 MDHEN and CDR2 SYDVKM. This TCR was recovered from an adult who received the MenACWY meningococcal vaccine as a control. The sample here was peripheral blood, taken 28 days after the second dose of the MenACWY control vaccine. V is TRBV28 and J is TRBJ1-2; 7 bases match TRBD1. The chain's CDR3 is CASSLEQGWGGYTF. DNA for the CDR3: TGTGCCAGCAGTTTAGAACAGGGGTGGGGTGGCTACACCTTC.